This TCR beta chain was identified in a study of cytomegalovirus exposure and HLA in healthy donors. Across the study: Researchers previously reported finding 117 million unique TCR beta sequences from about 200 million T cells.

PCR amplification relied on 60 Vbeta primers (plus 13 Jbeta primers). TCRdb's table, derived via immunoSEQ multiplex PCR, lists solely in-frame clones and lacks some. This table has under 130,000 clones, over 70% appearing once. In this sample, this clone turned up a few times. Its specificity is unknown. CDR3 length equals 14 residues. Deletions cut 2 bases from V and 1 base from J, with 8 bases between. Germline V CDR1 and CDR2: MDHEN, SYDVKM. Study-level findings and limits: Later analysis demonstrated an association between a missense DCLRE1C variant and TCR beta V- and J-gene trimming.

The rearrangement links TRBV28 to TRBJ2-5; maybe TRBD1 (6 bases). The specimen was PBMCs. The origin of this receptor is a man in his fifties or sixties in good health and CMV-seropositive. DNA for the CDR3: TGTGCCAGCAGTTTAGCAGGGGTCCAAGAGACCCAGTACTTC. Translated, it gives CASSLAGVQETQYF.